Listed below are T cell receptor beta chains from one sample, sequenced in a study of human CD8 memory T cell subsets. TCRdb recomputed calls from the 5' RACE reads with MiXCR, one row per CDR3 protein. Found here are over 7,000 distinct CDR3 sequences, about 3.9% of them singletons; the top ten hold about 40%. The specimen was CD8+ T cells from PBMCs. These receptors came from a human donor in good health. Each CDR3 is given with its conserved first and last residue. Fields, in order: V gene, D gene, clone size, CDR3 length, J gene, CDR3 DNA, CDR3 protein. D genes are given only for firm matches. The size field is filled for only some rows; it gives once, few, many or a size class.

v_gene: TRBV4-3; d_gene: .; abundance: many; len: 13; j_gene: TRBJ2-7; CDR3nt: TGCGCCAGCAGCCAAAGGGTTAGCGACGAGCAGTACTTC; CDR3aa: CASSQRVSDEQYF
v_gene: TRBV10-2; d_gene: .; abundance: many; len: 13; j_gene: TRBJ2-1; CDR3nt: TGCGCCAGCAGTGCGGCTGAGTACAATGAGCAGTTCTTC; CDR3aa: CASSAAEYNEQFF
v_gene: TRBV7-9; d_gene: .; abundance: few; len: 13; j_gene: TRBJ2-1; CDR3nt: TGTGCCAGCAGCTTAGCAGACTACAATGAGCAGTTCTTC; CDR3aa: CASSLADYNEQFF
v_gene: TRBV6-1; d_gene: TRBD2; abundance: medium-sized; len: 14; j_gene: TRBJ2-2; CDR3nt: TGTGCCAGCAGTGTCGGGGGGACTAACGGGGAGCTGTTTTTT; CDR3aa: CASSVGGTNGELFF
v_gene: TRBV4-1; d_gene: .; abundance: few; len: 15; j_gene: TRBJ2-5; CDR3nt: TGCGCCAGCAGCCAAGATTTATCATGGGCGGAGACCCAGTACTTC; CDR3aa: CASSQDLSWAETQYF
v_gene: TRBV3-1; d_gene: .; abundance: many; len: 16; j_gene: TRBJ1-3; CDR3nt: TGTGCCAGCAGCCAAGCCGCAGGACGCTCTGGAAACACCATATATTTT; CDR3aa: CASSQAAGRSGNTIYF
v_gene: TRBV4-2; d_gene: TRBD2; abundance: few; len: 15; j_gene: TRBJ2-3; CDR3nt: TGTGCCAGCAGCCAAGCTAGCGGAGACACAGATACGCAGTATTTT; CDR3aa: CASSQASGDTDTQYF
v_gene: TRBV7-6; d_gene: TRBD1; abundance: many; len: 15; j_gene: TRBJ1-2; CDR3nt: TGTGCCAGCAGCTTCGGACAGGGCCTCAGCTATGGCTACACCTTC; CDR3aa: CASSFGQGLSYGYTF
v_gene: TRBV20-1; d_gene: .; abundance: .; len: 16; j_gene: TRBJ1-5; CDR3nt: TGCAGTGCTAGAGGTCTGGGGCAGGACAAGAATCAGCCCCAGCATTTT; CDR3aa: CSARGLGQDKNQPQHF
v_gene: TRBV20-1; d_gene: TRBD2; abundance: few; len: 15; j_gene: TRBJ2-3; CDR3nt: TGCAGTGCTAGAACTAGCGGGGGGGATACAGATACGCAGTATTTT; CDR3aa: CSARTSGGDTDTQYF
v_gene: TRBV6-5; d_gene: .; abundance: many; len: 15; j_gene: TRBJ2-7; CDR3nt: TGTGCCAGCAGCTTCACAGAGACCGGTGCCTACGAGCAGTACTTC; CDR3aa: CASSFTETGAYEQYF
v_gene: TRBV7-2; d_gene: .; abundance: many; len: 15; j_gene: TRBJ1-2; CDR3nt: TGTGCCAGCAGCCCTCCGGGTCTGGTCGGCTATGGCTACACCTTC; CDR3aa: CASSPPGLVGYGYTF
v_gene: TRBV10-3; d_gene: TRBD1; abundance: many; len: 15; j_gene: TRBJ2-7; CDR3nt: TGTGCCATCAGTGAAACCGGGACAGGGGTTTCCGAGCAGTACTTC; CDR3aa: CAISETGTGVSEQYF
v_gene: TRBV16; d_gene: TRBD1; abundance: .; len: 13; j_gene: TRBJ1-2; CDR3nt: TGTGCCAGCAGCGGGACAGGGGACTATGGCTACACCTTC; CDR3aa: CASSGTGDYGYTF
v_gene: TRBV6-2/TRBV6-3; d_gene: .; abundance: medium-sized; len: 12; j_gene: TRBJ2-1; CDR3nt: TGTGCCAGCAGTATTAGTGGGGGTGAGCAGTTCTTC; CDR3aa: CASSISGGEQFF
v_gene: TRBV4-3; d_gene: TRBD2; abundance: many; len: 16; j_gene: TRBJ2-7; CDR3nt: TGCGCCAGCAGCCAAGATCGAAGCGGGAGGATGTTTGAGCAGTACTTC; CDR3aa: CASSQDRSGRMFEQYF
v_gene: TRBV29-1; d_gene: .; abundance: many; len: 11; j_gene: TRBJ2-7; CDR3nt: TGCAGCGTAAGCGAAACCTACGAGCAGTACTTC; CDR3aa: CSVSETYEQYF